This note documents a single T cell receptor beta chain sequence. Germline V gene lookup returns CDR1 LGHDT and CDR2 YNNKEL (reference sequence). V lost 6 bases and J lost 7, with 12 bases in between. The CDR3 has 12 amino acids. The data are from a study of blood T cell repertoires in COVID-19. Measured with immunoSEQ multiplex PCR; TCRdb has only the in-frame clones, and not every one. The sample shows 70,000 or so clones, roughly 84% of them seen only once. The origin of this receptor is an elderly woman with active or convalescent COVID-19. The V and J genes are TRBV3-1 (or the pseudogene TRBV3-2) and TRBJ1-2; D is uncertain. Sequencing was done on a sample of peripheral blood. The CDR3 nucleotides are TGTGCCAGCAGGATACTCGGTTCTGGCTACACCTTC. Translating it yields CASRILGSGYTF.